This record concerns one TCR beta chain sequence. Its antigen is unidentified. Assay version v3.0 of immunoSEQ was used, and it was run at survey level. Data came from immunoSEQ multiplex PCR; TCRdb stores just in-frame clones and leaves some out. Of 16,000 or so clones in the sample, approximately 88% were seen once. The CDR3 contains 13 residues. Trimming stripped 1 base from V and 4 bases from J, with 7 bases between. The germline CDR1 and CDR2 sequences are SGHTA and FQGNSA. These data originate in a study of long-term antiretroviral therapy in people with HIV. Study results and caveats: Drawn between about 2003 and 2017, the blood was possibly obtained under older ART regimens. HIV repertoires spanned narrower CDR3 length ranges than controls.

The sequence was collected from a man between 50 and 59 years old with HIV. Specimen: unsorted PBMCs, collected 0.7 years before starting antiretroviral therapy. The rearrangement links TRBV7-2 to TRBJ1-2; TRBD1 is a possible D gene (5 bases). CDR3: CASSLGGFYGYTF. The CDR3 nucleotides are TGTGCCAGCAGCTTAGGGGGGTTCTATGGCTACACCTTC.